This TCR beta chain is drawn from a study of T cell changes during pregnancy in multiple sclerosis. The data were produced by immunoSEQ multiplex PCR, yet TCRdb's version contains in-frame clones alone and is incomplete. This sample yields tens of thousands of clones, of which about nine tenths are seen a single time; about 1.6% belongs to the top ten. Germline CDR1 and CDR2: SGDLS and YYNGEE. The V and J ends lost 3 bases and 8 bases, in that order; junction bases with no gene match: 5. The length of the CDR3 is 15 residues. This TCR came from a female donor in good health, enrolled as a control in a pregnancy study. The V gene is TRBV9, the J gene TRBJ2-1; 13 nucleotides line up with TRBD2. Sample: peripheral blood, taken after pregnancy. The CDR3 sequence is CASSAGTSGEDEQFF. The CDR3 nucleotides read TGTGCCAGCAGCGCCGGGACTAGCGGGGAAGATGAGCAGTTCTTC.